A selection of T cell receptor beta chains follows, all from one sample in a study of blood T cell repertoires in COVID-19. Repertoires were generated with immunoSEQ multiplex PCR, while TCRdb's copy carries only in-frame clones and drops some. The sample lists 160,000 or so clones, roughly 88% occurring once. The specimen sequenced was PBMCs or T cells enriched from blood (not recorded which). Receptors were obtained from a man aged 50-59 years who had recovered from COVID-19. The CDR3 runs from the conserved cysteine through the conserved F or W. Clone size is stated in some rows and not others, as once, few, many or a class when expanded.

>TRBV2|-|TRBJ2-5
CASRGGGVPQETQYF
>TRBV9|-|TRBJ1-2
CASSPGRGLNYGYTF
>TRBV5-1|few|TRBJ1-5
CASSLESGSGQPQHF
>TRBV7-8|-|TRBJ1-2
CASSSQGPLNYGYTF
>TRBV3-1/TRBV3-2|once|TRBJ2-5
CASSQQAGTQETQYF
>TRBV5-4|-|TRBJ1-4
CASSYGGTNEKLFF
>TRBV19|-|TRBJ2-7
CASSTRTGTYEQYF
>TRBV6-5|-|TRBJ1-5
CASSKDRGSNQPQHF
>TRBV7-9|-|TRBJ1-3
CASSPIPGNTIYF
>TRBV5-1|few|TRBJ1-3
CASSSGTRTGNTIYF
>TRBV10-3|-|TRBJ2-1
CAISERGQDEQFF
>TRBV5-8|few|TRBJ1-2
CASSHPGSPDGYTF
>TRBV28|-|TRBJ1-6
CASSPSSSPLHF
>TRBV6-5|-|TRBJ2-7
CASSRGGASYEQYF
>TRBV6-5|-|TRBJ2-5
CASSYPAVAGQETQYF
>TRBV10-1|-|TRBJ1-1
CASRDTLNTEAFF
>TRBV6-2/TRBV6-3|-|TRBJ2-7
CASSYLGRGADEQYF
>TRBV14|-|TRBJ1-1
CASSRSLNTEAFF
>TRBV19|-|TRBJ1-2
CASSNENYGYTF
>TRBV15|-|TRBJ1-2
CATSRAPNANYGYTF
>TRBV6-5|once|TRBJ1-1
CASSPQGAYPTEAFF
>TRBV4-2|-|TRBJ2-5
CASSQGGQGTQETQYF
>TRBV7-9|-|TRBJ1-2
CASSLAGRGAPYGYTF
>TRBV3-1/TRBV3-2|-|TRBJ1-2
CASSQAGLQSGYTF
>TRBV7-9|-|TRBJ1-2
CASSNSGLANYGYTF
>TRBV12-3/TRBV12-4|-|TRBJ1-5
CASSLSSLTQHF
>TRBV7-9|-|TRBJ1-1
CASSANTGAGAEAFF
>TRBV6-1|-|TRBJ2-7
CASSEEGPYEQYF
>TRBV19|-|TRBJ1-2
CASSMLNYGYTF
>TRBV21-1|-|TRBJ2-3
CASSTRRGLAGAGTDTQYF
>TRBV25-1|-|TRBJ1-6
CASSPSGTRNSPLHF
>TRBV11-2|-|TRBJ1-1
CASSLESATTNTEAFF